These 27 T cell receptor beta chains were sequenced from one sample in a study of cytomegalovirus exposure and HLA in healthy donors. Sequenced by immunoSEQ multiplex PCR; TCRdb stores in-frame clones only, minus some. The sample includes around 200,000 clones, around 80% of them seen just once. The source material was PBMCs. These receptors were taken from a woman in her 30s in good health and CMV-seronegative.

This clone was detected once. This chain uses TRBV11-2 with TRBJ2-3; 8 bases map to TRBD1. This CDR3 is 16 amino acids long. J lost 0 bases, V lost 4 bases, and 6 bases had no gene match. The germline V gene encodes CDR1 SGHAT and CDR2 FQNNGV. The CDR3 DNA sequence: TGTGCCAGCAGCTCAGGGACAGGACTAAGCACAGATACGCAGTATTTT. Encoded protein: CASSSGTGLSTDTQYF. Together with reference TRBV11-2 and TRBJ2-3, the CDR3 gives the full variable domain: EAGVAQSPRYKIIEKRQSVAFWCNPISGHATLYWYQQILGQGPKLLIQFQNNGVVDDSQLPKDRFSAERLKGVDSTLKIQPAKLEDSAVYLCASSSGTGLSTDTQYFGPGTRLTVL.

V and J are TRBV7-6 and TRBJ2-7; TRBD2 matches 8 bases. The CDR3 spans 14 residues. CDR1 is SGHVS, CDR2 FNYEAQ, per germline. V lost 6 bases and J lost 0; bases outside the gene matches: 4. The CDR3 nucleotides are TGTGCCAGCAGTACGGGGACTAGCTCCTACGAGCAGTACTTC. It is translated as CASSTGTSSYEQYF.

This chain joins TRBV29-1 and TRBJ2-5; 12 bases line up with TRBD1. The CDR3 has 15 amino acids. Trimming took 0 bases from V and 5 from J; bases not matched to a gene: 4. The germline V gene encodes CDR1 SQVTM and CDR2 ANQGSEA. CDR3: CSVEEGTGGEETQYF. The CDR3 bases are TGCAGCGTTGAAGAAGGGACAGGGGGCGAGGAGACCCAGTACTTC. Full variable domain (remainder filled in from reference TRBV29-1 and TRBJ2-5): SAVISQKPSRDICQRGTSLTIQCQVDSQVTMMFWYRQQPGQSLTLIATANQGSEATYESGFVIDKFPISRPNLTFSTLTVSNMSPEDSSIYLCSVEEGTGGEETQYFGPGTRLLVL.

V usage is TRBV28 and J usage is TRBJ1-1; D is perhaps TRBD1 (5 bases). Per germline, CDR1 MDHEN and CDR2 SYDVKM. The CDR3 has 14 amino acids. The V gene lost 3 bases and the J gene lost 4 bases, with 12 bases spanning the gap. Here the CDR3 reads CASSLKGQATEAFF. CDR3 bases: TGTGCCAGCAGTTTGAAGGGGCAGGCCACTGAAGCTTTCTTT.

The rearrangement joins TRBV5-1 to TRBJ2-7; 7 nucleotides line up with TRBD1. CDR3 length: 15 amino acids. Germline V gives CDR1 SGHRS, CDR2 YFSETQ. Trimming cost V 2 bases and J 3 bases; bases outside gene matches: 8. CDR3 region: CASSFQGDLLYEQYF. The CDR3 nucleotides are TGCGCCAGCAGCTTCCAGGGGGACCTTCTCTACGAGCAGTACTTC.

The chain uses TRBV14 and TRBJ2-3, with 14 bases matching TRBD2. CDR1 and CDR2 from the germline V gene are SGHDN and FVKESK. The CDR3 length is 14 residues. V dropped 6 bases and J dropped 8; count of bases not matched to a gene: 4. The CDR3 DNA sequence: TGTGCCAGCAGTCATGGACTAGCGGGGGGTACGCAGTATTTT. Translated: CASSHGLAGGTQYF.

This clone was observed a handful of times. The chain uses TRBV10-3 and TRBJ1-2, with D maybe TRBD1 (6 bases). CDR1 is ENHRY, CDR2 SYGVKD, per germline. Trimming removed 3 bases at V and 5 bases at J, with 7 bases between. The CDR3 is 12 residues long. This chain's CDR3 is CAISDRGYGYTF. CDR3 DNA sequence: TGTGCCATCAGTGACAGGGGTTATGGCTACACCTTC.

The chain recombines TRBV7-2 with TRBJ2-1; the D gene is possibly TRBD1 (6 bases). CDR3 length: 14 residues. The germline V gene encodes CDR1 SGHTA and CDR2 FQGNSA. The germline V and J ends were trimmed by 4 bases and 6 bases, with 13 bases remaining between them. The CDR3 protein is CASSSTTGLNEQFF. The CDR3 bases are TGTGCCAGCAGCTCAACTACAGGGCTCAATGAGCAGTTCTTC.

This chain connects TRBV5-1 to TRBJ2-1; D possibly corresponds to TRBD2 (6 bases). The CDR3 is 15 amino acids. Germline CDR1 SGHRS, CDR2 YFSETQ. Trimming removed 5 bases at V and 4 bases at J, with 16 bases between. This CDR3 reads CASRPPGLGYNEQFF. DNA for the CDR3: TGCGCCAGCAGGCCTCCGGGACTGGGGTACAATGAGCAGTTCTTC.

The rearrangement uses TRBV10-2 and TRBJ1-2; D possibly corresponds to TRBD1 (5 bases). Germline V gene sequence: CDR1 WSHSY, CDR2 SAAADI. The CDR3 sequence is 19 residues long. The germline V and J ends were trimmed by 4 bases and 4 bases, with 28 bases remaining between them. The CDR3 region is CASSGPRRDQVVKLYGYTF. CDR3 sequence (DNA): TGCGCCAGCAGTGGGCCGAGGAGGGACCAAGTCGTTAAACTCTATGGCTACACCTTC.

V usage is TRBV30 and J usage is TRBJ2-4, with 7 bases fitting TRBD1. V shed 3 bases and J 9 bases; nucleotides not matched to a gene: 17. The germline V gene encodes CDR1 GTSNPN and CDR2 SVGIG (reference sequence). This CDR3 spans 16 amino acids. Here the CDR3 DNA reads TGTGCCTGGAGACCCCCCGGGACAGAACTATTTGGCATTCAGTACTTC. Its protein is CAWRPPGTELFGIQYF.

The chain recombines TRBV5-1 with TRBJ2-7, with D possibly TRBD2 on 5 matching bases. CDR3 length equals 19 residues. V was cut by 0 bases and J by 4 bases, with 26 bases left in between. Germline V lookup: CDR1 SGHRS, CDR2 YFSETQ. The CDR3 sequence is CASSLAIGLGGPGGYEQYF. The CDR3 bases are TGCGCCAGCAGCTTGGCCATCGGTCTAGGTGGGCCTGGAGGATACGAGCAGTACTTC. The whole variable domain, filled in from reference TRBV5-1 and TRBJ2-7, reads KAGVTQTPRYLIKTRGQQVTLSCSPISGHRSVSWYQQTPGQGLQFLFEYFSETQRNKGNFPGRFSGRQFSNSRSEMNVSTLELGDSALYLCASSLAIGLGGPGGYEQYFGPGTRLTVT.

This clone was detected a few times. The rearrangement uses TRBV30 and TRBJ1-2; no reliable D call. From germline, CDR1 is GTSNPN and CDR2 SVGIG (reference sequence). The CDR3 has 11 amino acids. Trimming shortened V by 3 bases and J by 14 bases, and 16 bases separated the two germline ends. The CDR3 coding sequence is TGTGCCTGGAGCGTTGCGACGGAGAGAACCTTC. Protein sequence: CAWSVATERTF.

The chain employs TRBV7-2 and TRBJ1-1; D not certain. The CDR3 is 12 residues long. CDR1 is SGHTA and CDR2 is FQGNSA in the germline V gene. V lost 3 bases, J lost 7 bases, and 9 bases lay in between. CDR3 protein: CASSFYRGEAFF. The CDR3 DNA reads as TGTGCCAGCAGCTTCTACCGGGGTGAAGCTTTCTTT.

CDR3 sequence reads: CASSLWGTASGEGSAFF. CDR3 DNA sequence: TGTGCCAGCAGTTTATGGGGGACGGCAAGCGGGGAGGGTTCAGCTTTCTTT. This chain uses TRBV28 with TRBJ1-1; maybe TRBD1 (5 bases). Germline V lookup: CDR1 MDHEN, CDR2 SYDVKM. Trimming stripped 0 bases from V and 10 bases from J, with 24 bases between. There are 17 residues in the CDR3.

The V gene is TRBV6-1, the J gene TRBJ1-1; 12 nucleotides line up with TRBD1. Germline V lookup: CDR1 MNHNS, CDR2 SASEGT. The CDR3 sequence is 17 residues long. Trimming cost V 4 bases and J 2 bases; bases outside gene matches: 8. DNA of the CDR3: TGTGCCAGCAGTGGCCCTGGGGACAGGGGGCTTAACACTGAAGCTTTCTTT. Its translation is CASSGPGDRGLNTEAFF.

V and J are TRBV6-5 and TRBJ1-4; 9 bases are shared with TRBD1. CDR3 length: 14 residues. V was clipped by 5 bases and J by 8 bases; unmatched bases: 6. In germline, CDR1 is MNHEY, CDR2 SVGAGI. This chain's CDR3 is CASSGDRAGEKLFF. The CDR3, as DNA: TGTGCCAGCAGTGGGGACAGGGCGGGGGAAAAACTGTTTTTT.

This chain connects TRBV18 to TRBJ1-4; weak D call: TRBD1 (5 bases). V was shortened by 0 bases and J by 8 bases, with 10 bases between the two germline ends. Germline V gene lookup returns CDR1 KGHSH and CDR2 LQKENI. The CDR3 has 14 amino acids. In nucleotides, the CDR3 is TGTGCCAGCTCACCACCTGGGGCAGAAGAAAAACTGTTTTTT. It specifies CASSPPGAEEKLFF.

The chain uses TRBV28 and TRBJ1-5; 9 bases align to TRBD1. Losses at the gene ends were 8 bases for V and 7 bases for J; bases not matched to a gene: 9. The CDR3 has 14 residues. Germline V CDR1 and CDR2: MDHEN, SYDVKM. The CDR3 region is CASFLRQGDQPQHF. DNA for the CDR3: TGTGCCAGCTTCCTAAGACAGGGGGACCAGCCCCAGCATTTT.

J is TRBJ2-3 and V is TRBV5-1, with D tentatively TRBD2 (6 bases). CDR1 and CDR2 (germline): SGHRS, YFSETQ. V was cut by 3 bases and J by 1 base, with 9 bases left in between. This CDR3 comprises 14 residues. CDR3 amino acids: CASSSTGGTDTQYF. The CDR3 coding sequence is TGCGCCAGCAGCTCTACGGGGGGCACAGATACGCAGTATTTT.

V and J are TRBV28 and TRBJ1-1; D might be TRBD1 (5 bases). This CDR3 is built from 16 residues. Germline lookup yields CDR1 MDHEN and CDR2 SYDVKM. Trimming removed 6 bases from V and 0 bases from J, with 17 bases in between. CDR3 in amino acids: CASSPSGAEVNTEAFF. The CDR3 nucleotides read TGTGCCAGCAGCCCGAGTGGGGCGGAAGTGAACACTGAAGCTTTCTTT.

This clone appeared a single time. The chain carries TRBV7-8 and TRBJ2-7; the D gene is possibly TRBD2 (6 bases). The CDR3 is 15 amino acids. V shed 5 bases and J shed 2 bases, with 16 bases lying between them. The germline CDR1 and CDR2 sequences are SGHVS and FQNEAQ. In nucleotides, the CDR3 is TGTGCCAGCAGCCCCGGAGAGGGACTTCCCTACGAGCAGTACTTC. Its protein product is CASSPGEGLPYEQYF.

This clone occurred once. The genes are TRBV6-5 and TRBJ1-3, with D uncertain. The length of the CDR3 is 14 residues. V lost 6 bases, J lost 0 bases, and 9 bases lay in between. Germline-derived CDR1 and CDR2 are MNHEY and SVGAGI. The CDR3 DNA reads TGTGCCAGCAGGACTTCCCGCTCTGGAAACACCATATATTTT. As protein: CASRTSRSGNTIYF.

This clone was observed a single time. The chain carries TRBV30 and TRBJ1-5; D perhaps matches TRBD1 (6 bases). V was trimmed by 2 bases and J by 3 bases, leaving 8 bases between them. The CDR3 contains 13 residues. From germline, CDR1 is GTSNPN and CDR2 SVGIG (reference sequence). As DNA, the CDR3 is TGTGCCTGGAGTCGGACAGACAATCAGCCCCAGCATTTT. This sequence encodes CAWSRTDNQPQHF.

The rearrangement joins TRBV7-9 to TRBJ2-1; 11 bases are a match to TRBD2. The germline CDR1 and CDR2 sequences are SEHNR and FQNEAQ (reference sequence). The CDR3 totals 15 residues. The V gene end was trimmed by 5 bases and the J gene end by 8 bases; junction bases not matched to a gene: 8. Here the CDR3 DNA reads TGTGCCAGCAGCCTTACTAGCGGGAGTGCCGATGAGCAGTTCTTC. Translated, it gives CASSLTSGSADEQFF.

This clone was seen just once. This chain links TRBV7-9 with TRBJ1-5; the D gene is possibly TRBD1 (5 bases). The CDR3 is 16 amino acids. V lost 6 bases to trimming and J lost 5 bases, with 20 bases between them. In germline, CDR1 is SEHNR, CDR2 FQNEAQ (reference sequence). The CDR3 DNA sequence: TGTGCCAGCAGTTCCAATCTGGGACTCATAGATCAGCCCCAGCATTTT. Translating gives CASSSNLGLIDQPQHF. Based on the CDR3 plus reference TRBV7-9 and TRBJ1-5, the full variable domain is DTGVSQNPRHKITKRGQNVTFRCDPISEHNRLYWYRQTLGQGPEFLTYFQNEAQLEKSRLLSDRFSAERPKGSFSTLEIQRTEQGDSAMYLCASSSNLGLIDQPQHFGDGTRLSIL.

The rearrangement joins TRBV5-6 to TRBJ1-6, with no clear D. The CDR3 is 15 residues long. V lost 0 bases to trimming and J lost 6 bases, with 10 bases between them. The V gene's germline CDR1 is SGHDT and CDR2 YYEEEE. The DNA of the CDR3 is TGTGCCAGCAGCTTGGCCGGCGGCAGTAATTCACCCCTCCACTTT. Protein sequence: CASSLAGGSNSPLHF. Complete variable domain (other parts from reference TRBV5-6 and TRBJ1-6): DAGVTQSPTHLIKTRGQQVTLRCSPKSGHDTVSWYQQALGQGPQFIFQYYEEEERQRGNFPDRFSGHQFPNYSSELNVNALLLGDSALYLCASSLAGGSNSPLHFGNGTRLTVT.